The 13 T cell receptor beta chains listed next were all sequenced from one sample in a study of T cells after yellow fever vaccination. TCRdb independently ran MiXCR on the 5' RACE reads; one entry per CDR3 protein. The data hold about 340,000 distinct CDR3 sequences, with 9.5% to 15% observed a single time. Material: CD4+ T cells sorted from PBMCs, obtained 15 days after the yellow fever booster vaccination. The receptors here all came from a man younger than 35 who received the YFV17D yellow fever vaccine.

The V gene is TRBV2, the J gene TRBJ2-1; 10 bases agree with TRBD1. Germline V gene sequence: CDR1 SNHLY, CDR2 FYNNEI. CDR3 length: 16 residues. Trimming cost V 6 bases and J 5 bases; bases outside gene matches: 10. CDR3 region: CASRRTGGMADNEQFF. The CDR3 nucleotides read TGTGCCAGCAGGCGGACAGGGGGTATGGCGGACAATGAGCAGTTCTTC.

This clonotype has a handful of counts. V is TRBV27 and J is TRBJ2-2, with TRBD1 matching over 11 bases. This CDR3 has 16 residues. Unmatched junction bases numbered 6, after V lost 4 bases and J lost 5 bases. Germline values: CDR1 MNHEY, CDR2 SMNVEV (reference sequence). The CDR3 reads CASSSRTGGNTGELFF. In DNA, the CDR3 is TGTGCCAGCAGTTCTAGGACAGGGGGCAATACCGGGGAGCTGTTTTTT.

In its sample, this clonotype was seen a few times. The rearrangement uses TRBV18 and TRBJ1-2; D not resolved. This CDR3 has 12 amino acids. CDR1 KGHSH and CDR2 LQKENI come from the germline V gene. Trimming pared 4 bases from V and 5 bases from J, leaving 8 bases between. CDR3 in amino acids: CASSLAEYGYTF. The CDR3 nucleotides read TGTGCCAGCTCACTCGCAGAGTATGGCTACACCTTC. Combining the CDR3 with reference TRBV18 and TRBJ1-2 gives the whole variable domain NAGVMQNPRHLVRRRGQEARLRCSPMKGHSHVYWYRQLPEEGLKFMVYLQKENIIDESGMPKERFSAEFPKEGPSILRIQQVVRGDSAAYFCASSLAEYGYTFGSGTRLTVV.

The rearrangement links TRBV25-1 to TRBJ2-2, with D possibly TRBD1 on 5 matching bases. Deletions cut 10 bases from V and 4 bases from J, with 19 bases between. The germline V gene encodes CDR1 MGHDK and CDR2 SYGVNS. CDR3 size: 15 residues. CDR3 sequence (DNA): TGTGCCACTTCTAAACAGGCCCTAGGCACCGGGGAGCTGTTTTTT. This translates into CATSKQALGTGELFF.

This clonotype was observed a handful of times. Here the CDR3 reads CASKNDMNTEAFF. CDR3 bases: TGTGCCAGTAAGAACGACATGAACACTGAAGCTTTCTTT. The chain is built from TRBV5-4 and TRBJ1-1; D is ambiguous. The V and J ends lost 8 bases and 0 bases respectively, with 11 bases between them. The CDR3 extends over 13 amino acids. Germline CDR1 is SGHNT and CDR2 is YYREEE (reference sequence). The entire variable domain, with the rest obtained from reference TRBV5-4 and TRBJ1-1, is as follows: ETGVTQSPTHLIKTRGQQVTLRCSSQSGHNTVSWYQQALGQGPQFIFQYYREEENGRGNFPPRFSGLQFPNYSSELNVNALELDDSALYLCASKNDMNTEAFFGQGTRLTVV.

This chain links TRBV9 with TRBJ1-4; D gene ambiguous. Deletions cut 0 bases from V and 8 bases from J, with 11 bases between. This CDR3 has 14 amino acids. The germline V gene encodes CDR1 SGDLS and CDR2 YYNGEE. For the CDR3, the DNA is TGTGCCAGCAGCGTAGAGGCGAGTGGGGAAAAACTGTTTTTT. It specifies CASSVEASGEKLFF.

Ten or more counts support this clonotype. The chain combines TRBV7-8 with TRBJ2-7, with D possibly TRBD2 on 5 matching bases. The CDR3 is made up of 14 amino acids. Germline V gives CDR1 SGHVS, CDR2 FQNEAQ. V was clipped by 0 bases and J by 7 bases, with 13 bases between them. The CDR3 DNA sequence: TGTGCCAGCAGCTTAGCGGCCCTAGCAAGGGAGCAGTACGTC. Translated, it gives CASSLAALAREQYV.

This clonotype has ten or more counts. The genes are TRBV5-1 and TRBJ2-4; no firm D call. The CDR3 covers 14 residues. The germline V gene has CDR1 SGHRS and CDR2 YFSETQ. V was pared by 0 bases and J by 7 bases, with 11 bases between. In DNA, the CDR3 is TGCGCCAGCAGCTTGGAGACCCCTCAGAACATTCAGTACTTC. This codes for CASSLETPQNIQYF.

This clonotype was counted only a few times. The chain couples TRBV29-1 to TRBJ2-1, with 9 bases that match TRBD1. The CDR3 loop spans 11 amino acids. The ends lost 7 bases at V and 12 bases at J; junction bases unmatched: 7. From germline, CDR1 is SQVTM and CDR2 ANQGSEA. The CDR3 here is CSGDRGEGQFF. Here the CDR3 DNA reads TGCAGCGGCGACAGGGGGGAGGGGCAGTTCTTC.

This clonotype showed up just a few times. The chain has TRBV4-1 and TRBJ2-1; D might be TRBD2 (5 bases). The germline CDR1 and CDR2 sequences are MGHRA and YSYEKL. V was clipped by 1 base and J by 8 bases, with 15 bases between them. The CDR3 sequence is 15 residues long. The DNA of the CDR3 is TGCGCCAGCAGCCAAGCCGCCGGACTGGAATATGAGCAGTTCTTC. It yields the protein CASSQAAGLEYEQFF.

CDR3 residues: CASSLDTVNYGYTF. As DNA, the CDR3 is TGCGCCAGCAGCTTGGACACAGTGAACTATGGCTACACCTTC. The chain uses TRBV5-1 and TRBJ1-2; no definite D call. CDR3 length: 14 amino acids. The V gene's germline CDR1 is SGHRS and CDR2 YFSETQ. V lost 0 bases, J lost 2 bases, and 8 bases lay in between.

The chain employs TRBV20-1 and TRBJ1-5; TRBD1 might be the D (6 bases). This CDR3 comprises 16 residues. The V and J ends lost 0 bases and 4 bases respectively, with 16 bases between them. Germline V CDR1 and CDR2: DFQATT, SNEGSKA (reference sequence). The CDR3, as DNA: TGCAGTGCTAGAGACTTAAGGTCCGACAGGAATCAGCCCCAGCATTTT. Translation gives CSARDLRSDRNQPQHF.

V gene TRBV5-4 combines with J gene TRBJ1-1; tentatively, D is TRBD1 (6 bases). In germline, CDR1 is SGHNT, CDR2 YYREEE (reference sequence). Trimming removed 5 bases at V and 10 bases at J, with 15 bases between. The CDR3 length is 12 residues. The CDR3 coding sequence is TGTGCCAGCAGTTCTACAGGGAGGGCAGCTTTCTTT. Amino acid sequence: CASSSTGRAAFF.